This passage covers 20 T cell receptor beta chains from one sample sequenced in a study of T cells in tuberculosis. Data came from immunoSEQ multiplex PCR; TCRdb stores just in-frame clones and leaves some out. Among tens of thousands of clones listed, about 91% were seen once. The sample's time point: new active TB diagnosis, blood taken before or within 7 days of starting treatment. Material: PBMCs, obtained at tuberculosis diagnosis. Every receptor here comes from an adult with tuberculosis.

The chain joins TRBV9 to TRBJ2-5; unclear D gene. Germline CDR1 and CDR2: SGDLS and YYNGEE. This CDR3 region has 15 residues. Trimming removed 0 bases at V and 0 bases at J, with 9 bases between. CDR3 DNA: TGTGCCAGCAGCGTAGCAGGCAGCCACCAAGAGACCCAGTACTTC. Encoded protein: CASSVAGSHQETQYF.

This sequence joins TRBV5-5 and TRBJ1-1; TRBD1 might be the D (5 bases). This CDR3 contains 13 residues. Trimming cost V 4 bases and J 4 bases, with 11 bases left between them. CDR1 is SGHKS, CDR2 YYEKEE, per germline (reference sequence). The CDR3 DNA reads TGTGCCAGCAGCCAGGACAAATCCACTGAAGCTTTCTTT. It yields the protein CASSQDKSTEAFF. The whole variable domain, filled in from reference TRBV5-5 and TRBJ1-1, reads DAGVTQSPTHLIKTRGQQVTLRCSPISGHKSVSWYQQVLGQGPQFIFQYYEKEERGRGNFPDRFSARQFPNYSSELNVNALLLGDSALYLCASSQDKSTEAFFGQGTRLTVV.

The rearrangement joins TRBV28 to TRBJ1-5, with D perhaps matching TRBD1 (5 bases). This CDR3 has 16 amino acids. Germline V gene sequence: CDR1 MDHEN, CDR2 SYDVKM. Deletions cut 6 bases from V and 0 bases from J, with 15 bases between. The CDR3 DNA is TGTGCCAGCAGGGGGTGGGAAGGGGATAGCAATCAGCCCCAGCATTTT. This codes for CASRGWEGDSNQPQHF.

V usage is TRBV5-4 and J usage is TRBJ1-4, with 8 bases fitting TRBD1. V lost 5 bases, J lost 5 bases, and 8 bases stayed unmatched. The CDR3 runs 15 residues. CDR1 SGHNT and CDR2 YYREEE come from the germline V gene (reference sequence). Here the CDR3 reads CASRGETGGNEKLFF. CDR3 DNA sequence: TGTGCCAGCAGGGGCGAAACAGGGGGAAATGAAAAACTGTTTTTT. Together with reference TRBV5-4 and TRBJ1-4, the CDR3 gives the full variable domain: ETGVTQSPTHLIKTRGQQVTLRCSSQSGHNTVSWYQQALGQGPQFIFQYYREEENGRGNFPPRFSGLQFPNYSSELNVNALELDDSALYLCASRGETGGNEKLFFGSGTQLSVL.

The rearrangement uses TRBV2 and TRBJ2-3; 8 bases are shared with TRBD2. The V and J ends lost 6 bases and 3 bases, in that order; junction bases with no gene match: 5. Germline CDR1 SNHLY, CDR2 FYNNEI. The CDR3 has 14 amino acids. As DNA, the CDR3 is TGTGCCAGCAGAGGGACTAGTAAAACAGATACGCAGTATTTT. Its translation: CASRGTSKTDTQYF.

The chain is built from TRBV30 and TRBJ1-2; D possibly corresponds to TRBD1 (5 bases). In germline, CDR1 is GTSNPN, CDR2 SVGIG (reference sequence). There are 12 residues in the CDR3. Trimming took off 5 bases at V and 8 bases at J, with 15 bases between the two ends. In DNA, the CDR3 is TGTGCCTGGCAAAAAGCAGGGTTCGGCTACACCTTC. As protein: CAWQKAGFGYTF.

DNA of the CDR3: TGTGCCAGCAGCTTAGGTCTCCCAGGTGTCTACGAGCAGTACTTC. It yields the protein CASSLGLPGVYEQYF. The chain recombines TRBV7-2 with TRBJ2-7, with D uncertain. The CDR3 has 15 residues. The germline gives CDR1 SGHTA, CDR2 FQGNSA. V shed 1 base and J shed 3 bases, with 13 bases lying between them.

The genes are TRBV18 and TRBJ2-1; weak D call: TRBD1 (5 bases). This CDR3 is 14 amino acids long. The germline gives CDR1 KGHSH, CDR2 LQKENI. The V end was cut by 6 bases, the J end by 0 bases, with 9 bases between. For the CDR3, the DNA is TGTGCCAGCTCGGACACTAACTCCTACAATGAGCAGTTCTTC. Translated, it gives CASSDTNSYNEQFF.

The chain has TRBV4-1 and TRBJ1-5, with unresolved D. Germline loops: CDR1 MGHRA, CDR2 YSYEKL. CDR3 length: 13 residues. The ends were cut back, 3 bases at V and 7 bases at J, with 10 bases in the middle. CDR3 sequence: CASSQTPPQPQHF. The CDR3 DNA follows: TGCGCCAGCAGCCAGACTCCACCCCAGCCCCAGCATTTT.

V and J are TRBV2 and TRBJ2-3; 12 bases map to TRBD2. Trimming cost V 6 bases and J 2 bases; bases outside gene matches: 3. CDR3 size: 15 residues. Germline V CDR1 and CDR2: SNHLY, FYNNEI. Here the CDR3 DNA reads TGTGCCAGCAGCGGACTAGCGGGGTTCACAGATACGCAGTATTTT. Translation: CASSGLAGFTDTQYF. Full variable domain (rest looked up from reference TRBV2 and TRBJ2-3): EPEVTQTPSHQVTQMGQEVILRCVPISNHLYFYWYRQILGQKVEFLVSFYNNEISEKSEIFDDQFSVERPDGSNFTLKIRSTKLEDSAMYFCASSGLAGFTDTQYFGPGTRLTVL.

The CDR3 DNA reads TGTGCCAGTAGTGCAGGACAGCAAGAGACCCAGTACTTC. Residues: CASSAGQQETQYF. This chain joins TRBV19 and TRBJ2-5; D is perhaps TRBD1 (6 bases). Trimming removed 5 bases at V and 2 bases at J, with 9 bases between. From germline, CDR1 is LNHDA and CDR2 SQIVND (reference sequence). The CDR3 has 13 amino acids.

This clone was observed a single time. The chain recombines TRBV5-6 with TRBJ1-2; no definite D call. V was clipped by 0 bases and J by 5 bases, with 11 bases between them. CDR1 and CDR2 (germline): SGHDT, YYEEEE. This CDR3 has 14 amino acids. The CDR3 DNA reads TGTGCCAGCAGCTTGGCGGGAGGGATATATGGCTACACCTTC. Residues: CASSLAGGIYGYTF.

This chain's CDR3 is CASSRTSALIYEQYF. CDR3 bases: TGTGCCAGCAGCCGGACTAGCGCACTCATCTACGAGCAGTACTTC. The gene calls are TRBV14 and TRBJ2-7; 9 bases agree with TRBD2. Germline V gene data show CDR1 as SGHDN and CDR2 as FVKESK. The CDR3 totals 15 residues. J was trimmed by 3 bases and V by 4 bases; bases with no gene match: 7.

The J gene is TRBJ1-1, the V gene TRBV4-3, with unresolved D. V was pared by 0 bases and J by 0 bases, with 8 bases between. Germline V gene sequence: CDR1 LGHNA, CDR2 YSLEER. This CDR3 comprises 15 residues. The CDR3 loop reads CASSQEGRLNTEAFF. CDR3 coding DNA: TGCGCCAGCAGCCAAGAGGGCAGATTGAACACTGAAGCTTTCTTT.

The chain joins TRBV19 to TRBJ1-5, with TRBD1 identical over 7 bases. CDR3 size: 16 residues. CDR1 and CDR2 from the germline V gene are LNHDA and SQIVND (reference sequence). Trimming cost V 6 bases and J 4 bases; bases outside gene matches: 12. The CDR3 nucleotides read TGTGCCAGTAGGTACCTGCAGGGGGGCCCTAATCAGCCCCAGCATTTT. It translates to CASRYLQGGPNQPQHF.

The gene calls are TRBV2 and TRBJ1-1; D gene unclear. The CDR3 has 14 residues. V gave up 0 bases and J gave up 1 base, with 6 bases separating them. Per the germline V gene, CDR1 is SNHLY and CDR2 is FYNNEI. The CDR3 here is CASSEAARNTEAFF. CDR3 sequence (DNA): TGTGCCAGCAGTGAAGCAGCACGGAACACTGAAGCTTTCTTT.

This chain uses TRBV6-1 with TRBJ1-3, with TRBD1 matching 10 bases. CDR1 is MNHNS, CDR2 SASEGT, per germline. This CDR3 is built from 17 residues. V shed 2 bases and J 7 bases; nucleotides not matched to a gene: 11. CDR3 sequence reads: CASSEPGTGDFVNTIYF. Written as DNA, the CDR3 is TGTGCCAGCAGTGAACCCGGGACAGGGGACTTTGTTAACACCATATATTTT.

This chain joins TRBV27 and TRBJ1-5; TRBD1 matches 10 bases. CDR3 length equals 16 residues. The V and J ends lost 5 bases and 4 bases, in that order; junction bases with no gene match: 8. Germline CDR1 MNHEY, CDR2 SMNVEV (reference sequence). The CDR3 sequence: CASSRGQGVSNQPQHF. CDR3 DNA sequence: TGTGCCAGCAGTAGAGGACAGGGGGTGTCTAATCAGCCCCAGCATTTT.

The rearrangement uses TRBV15 and TRBJ2-6, with D possibly TRBD1 on 6 matching bases. The CDR3 runs to 18 residues. V lost 0 bases and J 2 bases, leaving 14 bases between the germline ends. The germline CDR1 and CDR2 sequences are LNHNV and YYDKDF (reference sequence). The chain's CDR3 is CATSREPAGATGANVLTF. The CDR3 nucleotides read TGTGCCACCAGCAGAGAACCCGCAGGGGCAACTGGGGCCAACGTCCTGACTTTC.

The chain combines TRBV2 with TRBJ2-3; 7 nucleotides agree with TRBD2. Germline loops: CDR1 SNHLY, CDR2 FYNNEI. J lost 0 bases, V lost 3 bases, and 9 bases had no gene match. The CDR3 is 17 residues long. The CDR3 DNA reads as TGTGCCAGCAGTGACGGGGGGACTACGTCTAGCACAGATACGCAGTATTTT. This gives the protein CASSDGGTTSSTDTQYF.